These T cell receptor beta chains were read from a single sample in a study of T cell responses to AZD1222 COVID-19 vaccine. Generated by immunoSEQ multiplex PCR, the TCRdb table keeps only in-frame clones and is missing some. The table includes about 140,000 clones, around nine tenths detected once. The specimen was peripheral blood, collected on day 0 of AZD1222 vaccination. These receptors were collected from an adult in good health. Each CDR3 is given with its conserved first and last residue. D genes are given only for firm matches. Size is stated for part of the rows, as once, few or many counts, or as a class when the clone is expanded.

v_gene,d_gene,len,abundance,j_gene,CDR3aa,CDR3nt
TRBV7-2,NA,13,NA,TRBJ1-2,CASSPSASYGYTF,TGTGCCAGCAGCCCCTCGGCCAGCTATGGCTACACCTTC
TRBV11-1,TRBD2,15,NA,TRBJ2-3,CASSSTSENTDTQYF,TGTGCCAGCAGTTCGACTAGCGAGAACACAGATACGCAGTATTTT
TRBV7-8,NA,15,NA,TRBJ1-4,CASSSKRGQNEKLFF,TGTGCCAGCAGCTCAAAAAGGGGCCAAAATGAAAAACTGTTTTTT
TRBV6-5,NA,13,NA,TRBJ1-5,CASRHRMTGPQHF,TGTGCCAGCAGGCATCGGATGACAGGCCCCCAGCATTTT
TRBV11-2,NA,15,NA,TRBJ2-7,CASSSLTRRAGEQYF,TGTGCCAGCAGCTCGTTGACAAGGCGGGCGGGCGAGCAGTACTTC
TRBV6-5,TRBD1,13,NA,TRBJ1-2,CASTQYRGSGYTF,TGTGCCAGCACCCAGTACAGGGGTTCTGGCTACACCTTC
TRBV2,NA,15,NA,TRBJ1-6,CASRSQVSYNSPLHF,TGTGCCAGCAGATCCCAGGTCTCCTATAATTCACCCCTCCACTTT
TRBV4-1,TRBD1,15,few,TRBJ2-7,CASSQVVGTGDEQYF,TGCGCCAGCAGCCAAGTGGTCGGGACAGGGGACGAGCAGTACTTC
TRBV28,TRBD1,13,NA,TRBJ1-3,CASSLGQGNTIYF,TGTGCCAGCAGTTTAGGACAGGGGAACACCATATATTTT
TRBV18,TRBD2,15,NA,TRBJ2-7,CASSPGLAVTYEQYF,TGTGCCAGCTCACCTGGACTAGCGGTGACCTACGAGCAGTACTTC
TRBV19,TRBD1,14,NA,TRBJ2-7,CASTKTGHSYEQYF,TGTGCCAGTACCAAGACAGGGCACTCCTACGAGCAGTACTTC
TRBV5-6,NA,18,NA,TRBJ1-6,CASSSIFLSSLLSSPLHF,TGTGCCAGCAGCTCAATCTTTCTGAGCTCACTTTTGAGTTCACCCCTCCACTTT
TRBV5-1,NA,12,NA,TRBJ2-5,CASSYVVGTQYF,TGCGCCAGCAGTTACGTTGTGGGGACCCAGTACTTC
TRBV9,TRBD2,15,once,TRBJ2-5,CASSAPPGLGKTQYF,TGTGCCAGCAGCGCACCCCCGGGACTAGGAAAGACCCAGTACTTC
TRBV27,NA,13,NA,TRBJ1-1,CASSSRVNTEAFF,TGTGCCAGCAGTTCCCGGGTGAACACTGAAGCTTTCTTT
TRBV19,NA,13,NA,TRBJ2-7,CASSAHRVYEQYF,TGTGCCAGTAGTGCGCACAGGGTCTACGAGCAGTACTTC
TRBV19,TRBD2,15,NA,TRBJ2-3,CASSPGGAGTDTQYF,TGTGCCAGTAGTCCCGGGGGGGCAGGCACAGATACGCAGTATTTT